This T cell receptor (beta chain) was sequenced during a study of blood T cell repertoires in COVID-19. Study as a whole: PBMCs, B-cell-depleted T cells, or T cells were the source of the cDNA or gDNA that made up the material.

This clone was seen just once. Sequencing used immunoSEQ multiplex PCR; TCRdb keeps in-frame clones, though not all of them. The sample lists fewer than 40,000 clones, about 88% occurring once. The CDR3 spans 14 residues. The V and J ends lost 1 base and 4 bases respectively, with 10 bases between them. The germline V gene encodes CDR1 SGHTA and CDR2 FQGTGA. Material for sequencing was peripheral blood. This receptor was obtained from a man between 65 and 85 years old with active COVID-19. The J gene is TRBJ1-1, the V gene TRBV7-3; D remains ambiguous. CDR3 loop: CASSLRQVGTEAFF. CDR3 nucleotide sequence: TGTGCCAGCAGCTTAAGGCAGGTCGGCACTGAAGCTTTCTTT.